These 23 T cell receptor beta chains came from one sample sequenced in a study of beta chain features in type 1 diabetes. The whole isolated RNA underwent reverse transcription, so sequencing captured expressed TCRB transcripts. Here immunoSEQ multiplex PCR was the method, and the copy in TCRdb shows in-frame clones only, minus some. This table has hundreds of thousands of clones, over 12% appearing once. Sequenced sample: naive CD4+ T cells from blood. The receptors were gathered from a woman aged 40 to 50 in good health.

DNA for the CDR3: TGTGCCAGCTCACCCCAACCCCTAGCGGGGGCCGCTGGGGCCAACGTCCTGACTTTC. This sequence encodes CASSPQPLAGAAGANVLTF. This chain connects TRBV18 to TRBJ2-6; 10 nucleotides align to TRBD2. After removal of 3 bases from V and 2 bases from J, the junction contained 10 bases not matched to a gene. Germline CDR1 KGHSH, CDR2 LQKENI. The CDR3 covers 19 residues.

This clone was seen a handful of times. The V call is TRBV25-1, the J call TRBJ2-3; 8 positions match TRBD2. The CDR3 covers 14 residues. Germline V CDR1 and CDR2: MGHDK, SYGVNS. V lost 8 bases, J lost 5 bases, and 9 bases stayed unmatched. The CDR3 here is CASALGGAGDTQYF. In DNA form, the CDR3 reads TGTGCCAGCGCACTCGGGGGGGCGGGAGATACGCAGTATTTT. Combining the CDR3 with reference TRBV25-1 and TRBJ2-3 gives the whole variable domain EADIYQTPRYLVIGTGKKITLECSQTMGHDKMYWYQQDPGMELHLIHYSYGVNSTEKGDLSSESTVSRIRTEHFPLTLESARPSHTSQYLCASALGGAGDTQYFGPGTRLTVL.

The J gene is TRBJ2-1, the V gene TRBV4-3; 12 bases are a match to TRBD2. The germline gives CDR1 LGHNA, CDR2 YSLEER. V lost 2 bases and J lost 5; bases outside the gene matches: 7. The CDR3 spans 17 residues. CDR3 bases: TGCGCCAGCAGCCAACTCAGGACTAGCGGGGAAAACAATGAGCAGTTCTTC. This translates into CASSQLRTSGENNEQFF.

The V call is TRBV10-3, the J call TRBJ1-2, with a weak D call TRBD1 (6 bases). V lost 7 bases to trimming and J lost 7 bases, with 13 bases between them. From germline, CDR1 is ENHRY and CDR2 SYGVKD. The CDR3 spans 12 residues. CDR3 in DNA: TGTGCCATCACACAGGGAGAACTTGGCTACACCTTC. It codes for CAITQGELGYTF.

The CDR3: CASGLVSGGAFGETQYF. As DNA, the CDR3 is TGTGCTAGTGGTTTGGTCAGCGGGGGGGCCTTCGGAGAGACCCAGTACTTC. The J gene is TRBJ2-5, the V gene TRBV12-5, with 10 bases fitting TRBD2. In germline, CDR1 is LGHNT, CDR2 FRNRAP. V lost 0 bases, J lost 4 bases, and 8 bases stayed unmatched. The CDR3 length is 17 residues. The full variable domain, completed using reference TRBV12-5 and TRBJ2-5, is DARVTQTPRHKVTEMGQEVTMRCQPILGHNTVFWYRQTMMQGLELLAYFRNRAPLDDSGMPKDRFSAEMPDATLATLKIQPSEPRDSAVYFCASGLVSGGAFGETQYFGPGTRLLVL.

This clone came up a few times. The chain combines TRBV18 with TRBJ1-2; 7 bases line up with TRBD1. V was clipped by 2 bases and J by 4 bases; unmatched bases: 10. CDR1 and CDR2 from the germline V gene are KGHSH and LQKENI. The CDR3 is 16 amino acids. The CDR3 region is CASSPVPGQKSYGYTF. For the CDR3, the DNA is TGTGCCAGCTCACCAGTTCCGGGACAGAAAAGCTATGGCTACACCTTC.

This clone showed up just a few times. The CDR3 DNA follows: TGTGCCAGCAGTGTCGGGTATCAGCCCCAGCATTTT. It yields the protein CASSVGYQPQHF. The chain is built from TRBV25-1 and TRBJ1-5; D not resolved. Deletions cut 4 bases from V and 5 bases from J, with 6 bases between. This CDR3 has 12 amino acids. Germline CDR1 reads MGHDK; CDR2 reads SYGVNS. The whole variable domain, filled in from reference TRBV25-1 and TRBJ1-5, reads EADIYQTPRYLVIGTGKKITLECSQTMGHDKMYWYQQDPGMELHLIHYSYGVNSTEKGDLSSESTVSRIRTEHFPLTLESARPSHTSQYLCASSVGYQPQHFGDGTRLSIL.

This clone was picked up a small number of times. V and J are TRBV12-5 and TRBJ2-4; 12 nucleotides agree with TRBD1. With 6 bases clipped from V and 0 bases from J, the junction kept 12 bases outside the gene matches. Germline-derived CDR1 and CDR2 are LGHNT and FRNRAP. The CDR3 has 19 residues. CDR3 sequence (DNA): TGTGCTAGTGGAAAATTCGGGACAGGGGGCCTGCTAGCCAAAAACATTCAGTACTTC. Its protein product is CASGKFGTGGLLAKNIQYF.

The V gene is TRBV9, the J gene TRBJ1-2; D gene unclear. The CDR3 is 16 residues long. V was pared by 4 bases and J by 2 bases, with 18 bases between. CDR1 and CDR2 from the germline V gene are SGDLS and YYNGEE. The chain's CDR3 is CASSTRASISNYGYTF. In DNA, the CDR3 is TGTGCCAGCAGCACGCGGGCCAGCATTTCGAACTATGGCTACACCTTC.

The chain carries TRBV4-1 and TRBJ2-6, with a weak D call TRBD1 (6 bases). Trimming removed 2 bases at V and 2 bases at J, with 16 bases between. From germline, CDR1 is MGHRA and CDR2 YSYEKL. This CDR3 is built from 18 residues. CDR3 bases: TGCGCCAGCAGCCAAAGTATGGCAGGGGCGACTGGGGCCAACGTCCTGACTTTC. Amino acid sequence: CASSQSMAGATGANVLTF.

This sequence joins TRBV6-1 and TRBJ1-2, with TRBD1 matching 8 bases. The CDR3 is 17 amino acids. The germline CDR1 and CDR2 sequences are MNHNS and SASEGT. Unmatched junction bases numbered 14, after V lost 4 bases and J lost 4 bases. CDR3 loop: CASSARRTGLSFYGYTF. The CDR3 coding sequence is TGTGCCAGCAGTGCCCGCCGGACAGGGCTTTCGTTCTATGGCTACACCTTC.

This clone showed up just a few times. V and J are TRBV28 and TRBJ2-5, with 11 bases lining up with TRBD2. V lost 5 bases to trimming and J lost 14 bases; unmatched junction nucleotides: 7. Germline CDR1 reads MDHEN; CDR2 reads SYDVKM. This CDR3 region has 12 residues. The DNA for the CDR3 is TGTGCCAGCAGTCTCGGGACTAGCGGCGCCTACTTC. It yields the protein CASSLGTSGAYF.

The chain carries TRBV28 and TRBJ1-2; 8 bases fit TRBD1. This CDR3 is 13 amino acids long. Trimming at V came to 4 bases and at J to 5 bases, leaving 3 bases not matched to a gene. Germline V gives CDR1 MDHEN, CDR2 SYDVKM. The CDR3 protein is CASSWTGKYGYTF. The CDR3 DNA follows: TGTGCCAGCAGTTGGACAGGGAAATATGGCTACACCTTC.

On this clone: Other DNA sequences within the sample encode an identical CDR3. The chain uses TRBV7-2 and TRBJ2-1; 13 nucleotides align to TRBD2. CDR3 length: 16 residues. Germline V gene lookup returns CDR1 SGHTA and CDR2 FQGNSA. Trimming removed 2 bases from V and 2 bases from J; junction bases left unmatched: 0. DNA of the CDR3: TGTGCCAGCAGCTTAACTAGCGGGGGGGCCTACAATGAGCAGTTCTTC. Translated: CASSLTSGGAYNEQFF. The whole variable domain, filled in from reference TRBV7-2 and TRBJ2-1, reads GAGVSQSPSNKVTEKGKDVELRCDPISGHTALYWYRQSLGQGLEFLIYFQGNSAPDKSGLPSDRFSAERTGGSVSTLTIQRTQQEDSAVYLCASSLTSGGAYNEQFFGPGTRLTVL.

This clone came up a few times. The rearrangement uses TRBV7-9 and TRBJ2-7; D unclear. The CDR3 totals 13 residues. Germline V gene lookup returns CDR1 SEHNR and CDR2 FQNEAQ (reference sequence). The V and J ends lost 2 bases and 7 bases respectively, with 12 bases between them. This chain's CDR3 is CASSLSMGLEQYF. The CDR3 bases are TGTGCCAGCAGCTTATCAATGGGCTTAGAGCAGTACTTC.

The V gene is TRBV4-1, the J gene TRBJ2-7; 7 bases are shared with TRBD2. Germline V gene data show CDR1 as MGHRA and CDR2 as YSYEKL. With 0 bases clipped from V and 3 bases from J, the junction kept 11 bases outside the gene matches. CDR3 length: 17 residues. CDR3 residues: CASSQDSEASGFYEQYF. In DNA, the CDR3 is TGCGCCAGCAGCCAAGATTCCGAAGCTAGCGGCTTCTACGAGCAGTACTTC.

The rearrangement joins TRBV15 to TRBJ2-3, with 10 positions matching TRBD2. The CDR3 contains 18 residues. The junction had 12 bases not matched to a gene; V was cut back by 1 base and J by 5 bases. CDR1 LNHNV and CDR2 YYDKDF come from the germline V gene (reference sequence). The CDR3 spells CATSRVRTSGVSLDTQYF. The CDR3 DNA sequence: TGTGCCACCAGCAGAGTCAGAACTAGCGGGGTTTCGTTAGATACGCAGTATTTT.

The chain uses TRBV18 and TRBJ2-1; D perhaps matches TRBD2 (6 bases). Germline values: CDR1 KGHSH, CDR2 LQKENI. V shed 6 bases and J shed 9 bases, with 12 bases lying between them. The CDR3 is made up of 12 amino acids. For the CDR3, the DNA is TGTGCCAGCTCCCCGGACTATTTTGAGCAGTTCTTC. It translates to CASSPDYFEQFF.

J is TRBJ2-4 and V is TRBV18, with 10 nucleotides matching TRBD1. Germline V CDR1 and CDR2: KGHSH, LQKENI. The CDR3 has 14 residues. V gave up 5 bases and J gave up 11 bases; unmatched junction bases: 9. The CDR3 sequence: CASSAGTGAALQYF. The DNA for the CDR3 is TGTGCCAGCTCAGCCGGGACAGGGGCCGCCCTTCAGTACTTC.

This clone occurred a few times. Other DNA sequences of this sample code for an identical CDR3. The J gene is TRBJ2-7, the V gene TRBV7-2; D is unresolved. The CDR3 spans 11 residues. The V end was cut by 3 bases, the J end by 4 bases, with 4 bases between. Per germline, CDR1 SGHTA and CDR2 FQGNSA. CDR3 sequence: CASSFYYEQYF. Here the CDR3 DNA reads TGTGCCAGCAGCTTCTATTACGAGCAGTACTTC.

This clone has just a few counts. The CDR3 region is CASRQYTEAFF. CDR3 nucleotide sequence: TGTGCCAGCAGACAATACACTGAAGCTTTCTTT. V is TRBV6-6 and J is TRBJ1-1, with D hard to call. Trimming stripped 6 bases from V and 3 bases from J, with 5 bases between. Looked up from germline, CDR1 is MNHNY and CDR2 is SVGAGI (reference sequence). This CDR3 has 11 amino acids.

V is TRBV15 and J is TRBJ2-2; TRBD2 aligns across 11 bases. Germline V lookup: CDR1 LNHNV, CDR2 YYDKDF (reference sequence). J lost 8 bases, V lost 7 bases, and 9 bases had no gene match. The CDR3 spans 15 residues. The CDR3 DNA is TGTGCCACCACCGGGACTAGCGGAGCAAAGGGGGAGCTGTTTTTT. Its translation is CATTGTSGAKGELFF.

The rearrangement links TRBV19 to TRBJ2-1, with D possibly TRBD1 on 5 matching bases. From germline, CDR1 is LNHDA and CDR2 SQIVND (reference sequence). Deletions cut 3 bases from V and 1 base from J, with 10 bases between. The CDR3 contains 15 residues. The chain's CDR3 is CASSISWTSYNEQFF. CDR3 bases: TGTGCCAGTAGTATTTCCTGGACATCCTACAATGAGCAGTTCTTC.